This is a list of T cell receptor beta chains from one sample in a study of shared clonotypes between healthy human individuals. The protocol was immunoSEQ multiplex PCR, while the TCRdb copy is restricted to in-frame clones and leaves out a portion. This sample has roughly 500,000 clones, with approximately 94% found just once. The sequenced sample consisted of naive CD4+ T cells sorted from blood. The receptors here all came from a woman aged 30 to 39 in good health. Each CDR3 is given with its conserved first and last residue. Each record gives: D gene, J gene, V gene, CDR3 protein. The D gene is left open where the match is weak.

d_gene: -
j_gene: TRBJ1-2
v_gene: TRBV6-1
CDR3aa: CASSEAPGSYGYTF

d_gene: -
j_gene: TRBJ2-3
v_gene: TRBV7-2
CDR3aa: CASSRAGADTQYF

d_gene: -
j_gene: TRBJ1-4
v_gene: TRBV6-8
CDR3aa: CASSYTPYRGANEKLFF

d_gene: TRBD1
j_gene: TRBJ2-7
v_gene: TRBV11-1
CDR3aa: CASSSIRDRADEQYF

d_gene: -
j_gene: TRBJ2-2
v_gene: TRBV5-1
CDR3aa: CASSLSGDPSNTGELFF

d_gene: TRBD1
j_gene: TRBJ1-2
v_gene: TRBV4-2
CDR3aa: CASSQDLQRQGLGGYTF

d_gene: -
j_gene: TRBJ1-2
v_gene: TRBV2
CDR3aa: CASSEQGPDYGYTF

d_gene: TRBD2
j_gene: TRBJ2-7
v_gene: TRBV9
CDR3aa: CASSHDLAGVGEQYF

d_gene: TRBD1
j_gene: TRBJ2-7
v_gene: TRBV29-1
CDR3aa: CSAQGQGVLDEQYF

d_gene: -
j_gene: TRBJ1-3
v_gene: TRBV5-1
CDR3aa: CASSPASGGNTIYF

d_gene: -
j_gene: TRBJ1-5
v_gene: TRBV28
CDR3aa: CASNSNQPQHF

d_gene: -
j_gene: TRBJ2-1
v_gene: TRBV4-1
CDR3aa: CASTGVGGSYNEQFF

d_gene: -
j_gene: TRBJ1-1
v_gene: TRBV30
CDR3aa: CAWRRRGTEAFF

d_gene: -
j_gene: TRBJ2-2
v_gene: TRBV6-1
CDR3aa: CASSEGGSLRSGELFF

d_gene: TRBD2
j_gene: TRBJ2-7
v_gene: TRBV7-9
CDR3aa: CASSLASGKAKSSYEQYF

d_gene: TRBD1
j_gene: TRBJ1-1
v_gene: TRBV28
CDR3aa: CASSLDRVGAEAFF

d_gene: -
j_gene: TRBJ2-7
v_gene: TRBV2
CDR3aa: CASSEGAGEQYF

d_gene: -
j_gene: TRBJ2-6
v_gene: TRBV28
CDR3aa: CASIDRGSGANVLTF

d_gene: -
j_gene: TRBJ2-5
v_gene: TRBV28
CDR3aa: CASSYRVQETQYF

d_gene: TRBD1
j_gene: TRBJ2-7
v_gene: TRBV4-2
CDR3aa: CASSQEGQGARYEQYF

d_gene: TRBD1
j_gene: TRBJ1-4
v_gene: TRBV11-2
CDR3aa: CASSIWTGGFNRNEKLFF

d_gene: -
j_gene: TRBJ1-3
v_gene: TRBV6-6
CDR3aa: CASRPMGGSSGNTIYF

d_gene: -
j_gene: TRBJ2-2
v_gene: TRBV7-8
CDR3aa: CASSAPTSQLRFGTGELFF

d_gene: -
j_gene: TRBJ2-1
v_gene: TRBV7-8
CDR3aa: CASSSPSLYNEQFF

d_gene: TRBD1
j_gene: TRBJ2-1
v_gene: TRBV7-9
CDR3aa: CASSQLGQTYNEQFF

d_gene: -
j_gene: TRBJ2-6
v_gene: TRBV18
CDR3aa: CASSGKGWNSGANVLTF

d_gene: TRBD2
j_gene: TRBJ2-1
v_gene: TRBV19
CDR3aa: CASSMGGKGYNEQFF

d_gene: -
j_gene: TRBJ1-1
v_gene: TRBV5-1
CDR3aa: CASSLVGRAEAFF

d_gene: -
j_gene: TRBJ1-2
v_gene: TRBV12-1
CDR3aa: CASSHEGGGDYGYTF

d_gene: -
j_gene: TRBJ2-1
v_gene: TRBV19
CDR3aa: CASSGLGTGPYNEQFF

d_gene: TRBD1
j_gene: TRBJ1-5
v_gene: TRBV28
CDR3aa: CASSHPGQGNQPQHF

d_gene: TRBD1
j_gene: TRBJ2-5
v_gene: TRBV18
CDR3aa: CASSPRSRDSAETQYF

d_gene: TRBD2
j_gene: TRBJ2-1
v_gene: TRBV5-8
CDR3aa: CASSSGLAGLTRTEQFF

d_gene: TRBD2
j_gene: TRBJ2-5
v_gene: TRBV19
CDR3aa: CASSRAGTSGSGETQYF

d_gene: -
j_gene: TRBJ1-2
v_gene: TRBV7-2
CDR3aa: CASSLAATPLTYGYAF

d_gene: -
j_gene: TRBJ2-2
v_gene: TRBV7-6
CDR3aa: CASSWGTTNTGELFF

d_gene: -
j_gene: TRBJ2-3
v_gene: TRBV25-1
CDR3aa: CASSEPPSGDTQYF

d_gene: -
j_gene: TRBJ1-4
v_gene: TRBV18
CDR3aa: CASSPGPVNEKLFF

d_gene: -
j_gene: TRBJ1-5
v_gene: TRBV21-1
CDR3aa: CASSKGGTRGSLETQHF

d_gene: TRBD2
j_gene: TRBJ2-5
v_gene: TRBV5-6
CDR3aa: CASSTLAGARETQYF

d_gene: -
j_gene: TRBJ2-1
v_gene: TRBV30
CDR3aa: CAWSPDHGWAFF